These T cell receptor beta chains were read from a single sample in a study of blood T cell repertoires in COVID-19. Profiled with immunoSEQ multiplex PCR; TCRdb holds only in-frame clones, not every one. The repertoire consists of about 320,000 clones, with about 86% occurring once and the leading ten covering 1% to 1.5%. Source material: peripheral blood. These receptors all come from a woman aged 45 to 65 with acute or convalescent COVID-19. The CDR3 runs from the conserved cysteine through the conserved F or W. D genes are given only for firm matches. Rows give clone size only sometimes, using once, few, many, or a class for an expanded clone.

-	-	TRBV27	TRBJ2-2	CASRRTITGELFF	TGTGCCAGCAGGCGGACTATCACCGGGGAGCTGTTTTTT
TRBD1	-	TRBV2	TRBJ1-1	CASSEQGGTEAFF	TGTGCCAGCAGTGAACAGGGGGGAACTGAAGCTTTCTTT
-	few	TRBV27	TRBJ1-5	CASSASGSNQPQHF	TGTGCCAGCAGTGCCTCAGGAAGCAATCAGCCCCAGCATTTT
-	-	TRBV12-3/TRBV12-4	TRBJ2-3	CASSLSSPDRYF	TGTGCCAGCAGTTTATCCTCCCCAGACAGGTATTTT
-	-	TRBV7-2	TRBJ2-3	CASSSSSTDTQYF	TGTGCCAGCAGCTCTTCTAGCACAGATACGCAGTATTTT
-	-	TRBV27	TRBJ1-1	CASSLNSLNTEAFF	TGTGCCAGCAGTTTAAACTCGTTAAACACTGAAGCTTTCTTT
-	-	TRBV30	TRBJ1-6	CAWNLGGQSPLHF	TGTGCCTGGAACCTCGGGGGTCAATCACCCCTCCACTTT
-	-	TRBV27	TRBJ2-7	CASSPNDSSEQYF	TGTGCCAGCAGCCCAAACGACAGCTCCGAGCAGTACTTC
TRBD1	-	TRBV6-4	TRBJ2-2	CASSDRTGQSWTGELFF	TGTGCCAGCAGTGACAGGACAGGGCAGTCGTGGACCGGGGAGCTGTTTTTT
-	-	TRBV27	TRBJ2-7	CASSFSRDNYEQYF	TGTGCCAGCAGTTTTTCGAGGGACAACTACGAGCAGTACTTC
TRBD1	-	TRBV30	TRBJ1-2	CAWGRQGLYYGYTF	TGTGCCTGGGGACGACAGGGGCTATACTATGGCTACACCTTC
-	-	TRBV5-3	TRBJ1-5	CARSSGHYGNQPQHF	TGTGCCAGAAGCTCGGGACATTACGGCAATCAGCCCCAGCATTTT
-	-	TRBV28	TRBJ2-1	CASRATSRDEQFF	TGTGCCAGCCGAGCCACTAGTCGTGATGAGCAGTTCTTC
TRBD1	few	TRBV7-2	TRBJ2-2	CASSPGTANTGELFF	TGTGCCAGCAGTCCCGGGACAGCGAACACCGGGGAGCTGTTTTTT